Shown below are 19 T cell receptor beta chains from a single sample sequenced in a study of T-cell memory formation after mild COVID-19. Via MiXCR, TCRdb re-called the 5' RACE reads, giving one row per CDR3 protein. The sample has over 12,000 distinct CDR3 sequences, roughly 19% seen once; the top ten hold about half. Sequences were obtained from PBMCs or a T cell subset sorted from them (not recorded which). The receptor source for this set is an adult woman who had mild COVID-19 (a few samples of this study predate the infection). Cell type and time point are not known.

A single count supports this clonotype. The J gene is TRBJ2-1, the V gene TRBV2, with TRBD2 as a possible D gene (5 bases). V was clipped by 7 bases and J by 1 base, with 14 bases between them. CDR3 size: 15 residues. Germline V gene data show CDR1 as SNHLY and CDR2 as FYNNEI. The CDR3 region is CASTPLAGSYNEQFF. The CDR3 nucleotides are TGTGCCAGCACCCCACTGGCGGGTTCCTACAATGAGCAGTTCTTC.

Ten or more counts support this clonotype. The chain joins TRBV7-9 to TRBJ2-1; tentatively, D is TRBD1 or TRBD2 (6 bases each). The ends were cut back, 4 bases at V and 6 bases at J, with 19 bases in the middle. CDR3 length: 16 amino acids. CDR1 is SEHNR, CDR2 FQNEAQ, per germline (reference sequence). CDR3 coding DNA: TGTGCCAGCAGCTCTCTAGGAGGGACACGGAGCAATGAGCAGTTCTTC. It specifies CASSSLGGTRSNEQFF.

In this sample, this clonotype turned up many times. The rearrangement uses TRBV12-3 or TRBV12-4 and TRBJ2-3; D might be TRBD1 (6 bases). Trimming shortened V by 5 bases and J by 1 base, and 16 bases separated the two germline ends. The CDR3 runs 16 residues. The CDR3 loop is CASSDIQGIGTDTQYF. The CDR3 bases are TGTGCCAGCAGTGACATACAGGGAATCGGCACAGATACGCAGTATTTT.

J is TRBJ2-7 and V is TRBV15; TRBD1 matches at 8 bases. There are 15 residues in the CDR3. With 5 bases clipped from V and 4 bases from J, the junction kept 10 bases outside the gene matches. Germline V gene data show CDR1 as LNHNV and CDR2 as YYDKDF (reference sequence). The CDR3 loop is CATSGPGQDKYEQYF. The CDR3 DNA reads TGTGCCACCAGCGGCCCGGGACAGGACAAATACGAGCAGTACTTC.

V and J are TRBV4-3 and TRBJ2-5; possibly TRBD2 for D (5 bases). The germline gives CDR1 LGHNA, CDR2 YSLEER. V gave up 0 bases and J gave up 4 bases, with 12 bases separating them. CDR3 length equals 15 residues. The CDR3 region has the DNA TGCGCCAGCAGCCAAGAGGGGAGATCGGGAGAGACCCAGTACTTC. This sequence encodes CASSQEGRSGETQYF.

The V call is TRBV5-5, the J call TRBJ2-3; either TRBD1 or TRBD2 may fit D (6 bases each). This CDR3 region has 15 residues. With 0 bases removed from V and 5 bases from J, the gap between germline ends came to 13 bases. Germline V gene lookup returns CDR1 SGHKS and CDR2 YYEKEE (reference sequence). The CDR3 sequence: CASSLGFGGGDTQYF. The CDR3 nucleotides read TGTGCCAGCAGCTTGGGGTTCGGAGGGGGAGATACGCAGTATTTT. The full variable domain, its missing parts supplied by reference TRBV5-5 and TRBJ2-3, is DAGVTQSPTHLIKTRGQQVTLRCSPISGHKSVSWYQQVLGQGPQFIFQYYEKEERGRGNFPDRFSARQFPNYSSELNVNALLLGDSALYLCASSLGFGGGDTQYFGPGTRLTVL.

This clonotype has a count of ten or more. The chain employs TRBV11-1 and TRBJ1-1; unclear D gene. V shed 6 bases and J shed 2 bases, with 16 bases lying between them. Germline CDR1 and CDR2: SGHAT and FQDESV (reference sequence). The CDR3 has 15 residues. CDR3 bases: TGTGCCAGCAGTACCGATCGGACGGTAAACACTGAAGCTTTCTTT. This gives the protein CASSTDRTVNTEAFF.

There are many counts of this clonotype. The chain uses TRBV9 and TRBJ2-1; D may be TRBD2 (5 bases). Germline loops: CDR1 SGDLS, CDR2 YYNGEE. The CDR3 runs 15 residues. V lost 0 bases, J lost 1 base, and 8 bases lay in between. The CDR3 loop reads CASSVGGQSYNEQFF. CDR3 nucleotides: TGTGCCAGCAGCGTAGGCGGGCAATCCTACAATGAGCAGTTCTTC. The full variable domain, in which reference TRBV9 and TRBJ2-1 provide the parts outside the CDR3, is DSGVTQTPKHLITATGQRVTLRCSPRSGDLSVYWYQQSLDQGLQFLIQYYNGEERAKGNILERFSAQQFPDLHSELNLSSLELGDSALYFCASSVGGQSYNEQFFGPGTRLTVL.

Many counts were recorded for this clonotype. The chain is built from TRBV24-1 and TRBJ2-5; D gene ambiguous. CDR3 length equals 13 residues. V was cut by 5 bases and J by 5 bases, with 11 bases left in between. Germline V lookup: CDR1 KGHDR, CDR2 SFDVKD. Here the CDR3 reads CATSAYYGETQYF. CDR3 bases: TGTGCCACCAGTGCCTACTACGGGGAGACCCAGTACTTC.

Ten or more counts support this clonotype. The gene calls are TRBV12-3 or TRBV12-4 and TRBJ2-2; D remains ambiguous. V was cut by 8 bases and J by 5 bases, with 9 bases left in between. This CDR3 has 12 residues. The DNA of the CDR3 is TGTGCCAGCCGTACCGGAACCGGGGAGCTGTTTTTT. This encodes CASRTGTGELFF.

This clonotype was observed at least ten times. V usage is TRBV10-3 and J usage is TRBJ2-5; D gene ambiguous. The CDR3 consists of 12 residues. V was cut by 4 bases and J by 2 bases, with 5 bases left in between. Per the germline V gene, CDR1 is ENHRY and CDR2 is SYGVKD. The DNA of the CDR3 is TGTGCCATCAGTGGAGAGCAAGAGACCCAGTACTTC. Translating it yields CAISGEQETQYF.

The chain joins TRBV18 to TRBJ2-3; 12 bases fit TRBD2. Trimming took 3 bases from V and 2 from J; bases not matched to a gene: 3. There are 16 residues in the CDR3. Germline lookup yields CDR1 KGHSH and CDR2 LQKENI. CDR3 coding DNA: TGTGCCAGCTCACCGACTAGCGGGAGTATCACAGATACGCAGTATTTT. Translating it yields CASSPTSGSITDTQYF.

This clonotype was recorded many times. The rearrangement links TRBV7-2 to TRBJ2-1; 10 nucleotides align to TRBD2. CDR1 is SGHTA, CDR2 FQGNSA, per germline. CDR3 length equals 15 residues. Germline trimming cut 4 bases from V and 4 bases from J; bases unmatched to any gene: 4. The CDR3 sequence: CASSSTSGQYNEQFF. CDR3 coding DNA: TGTGCCAGCAGCTCGACTAGCGGGCAGTACAATGAGCAGTTCTTC. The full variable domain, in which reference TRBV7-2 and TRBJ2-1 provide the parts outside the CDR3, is GAGVSQSPSNKVTEKGKDVELRCDPISGHTALYWYRQSLGQGLEFLIYFQGNSAPDKSGLPSDRFSAERTGGSVSTLTIQRTQQEDSAVYLCASSSTSGQYNEQFFGPGTRLTVL.

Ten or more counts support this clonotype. The CDR3 loop is CASSDGGRGNIQYF. DNA of the CDR3: TGTGCCAGCAGCGACGGAGGCAGGGGCAACATTCAGTACTTC. This sequence joins TRBV9 and TRBJ2-4, with D tentatively TRBD1 (6 bases). The CDR3 covers 14 residues. Looked up from germline, CDR1 is SGDLS and CDR2 is YYNGEE. Trimming shortened V by 3 bases and J by 7 bases, and 14 bases separated the two germline ends.

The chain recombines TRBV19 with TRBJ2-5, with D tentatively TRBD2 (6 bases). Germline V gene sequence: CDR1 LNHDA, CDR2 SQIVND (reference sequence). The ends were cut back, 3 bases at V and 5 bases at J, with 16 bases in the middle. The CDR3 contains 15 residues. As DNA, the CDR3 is TGTGCCAGTAGTATCGGTTGGGGGGACGGCGAGACCCAGTACTTC. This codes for CASSIGWGDGETQYF.

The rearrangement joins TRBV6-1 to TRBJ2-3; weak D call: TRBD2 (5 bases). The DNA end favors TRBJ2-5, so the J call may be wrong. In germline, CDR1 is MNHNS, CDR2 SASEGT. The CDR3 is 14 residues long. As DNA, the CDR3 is TGTGCCAGCAGTGCCTCGACGGGACAAGAGACCCAGTACTTC. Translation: CASSASTGQETQYF.

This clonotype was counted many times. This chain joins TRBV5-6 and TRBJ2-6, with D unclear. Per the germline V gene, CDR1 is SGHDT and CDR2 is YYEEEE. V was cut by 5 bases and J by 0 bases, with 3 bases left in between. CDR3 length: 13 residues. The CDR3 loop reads CASRSSGANVLTF. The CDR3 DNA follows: TGTGCCAGCAGAAGCTCTGGGGCCAACGTCCTGACTTTC.

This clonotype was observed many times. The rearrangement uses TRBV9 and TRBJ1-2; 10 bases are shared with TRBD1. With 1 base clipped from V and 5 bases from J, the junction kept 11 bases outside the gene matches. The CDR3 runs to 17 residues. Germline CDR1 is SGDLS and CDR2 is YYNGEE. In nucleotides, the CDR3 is TGTGCCAGCAGCGTAAGGGACAGGGGTGATTTTGAGTATGGCTACACCTTC. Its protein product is CASSVRDRGDFEYGYTF.

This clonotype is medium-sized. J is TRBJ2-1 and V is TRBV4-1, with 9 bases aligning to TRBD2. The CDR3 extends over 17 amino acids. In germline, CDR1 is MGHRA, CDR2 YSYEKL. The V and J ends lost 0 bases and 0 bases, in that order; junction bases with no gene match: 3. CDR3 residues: CASSQDRGRASYNEQFF. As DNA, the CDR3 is TGCGCCAGCAGCCAAGATCGCGGGAGGGCCTCCTACAATGAGCAGTTCTTC.